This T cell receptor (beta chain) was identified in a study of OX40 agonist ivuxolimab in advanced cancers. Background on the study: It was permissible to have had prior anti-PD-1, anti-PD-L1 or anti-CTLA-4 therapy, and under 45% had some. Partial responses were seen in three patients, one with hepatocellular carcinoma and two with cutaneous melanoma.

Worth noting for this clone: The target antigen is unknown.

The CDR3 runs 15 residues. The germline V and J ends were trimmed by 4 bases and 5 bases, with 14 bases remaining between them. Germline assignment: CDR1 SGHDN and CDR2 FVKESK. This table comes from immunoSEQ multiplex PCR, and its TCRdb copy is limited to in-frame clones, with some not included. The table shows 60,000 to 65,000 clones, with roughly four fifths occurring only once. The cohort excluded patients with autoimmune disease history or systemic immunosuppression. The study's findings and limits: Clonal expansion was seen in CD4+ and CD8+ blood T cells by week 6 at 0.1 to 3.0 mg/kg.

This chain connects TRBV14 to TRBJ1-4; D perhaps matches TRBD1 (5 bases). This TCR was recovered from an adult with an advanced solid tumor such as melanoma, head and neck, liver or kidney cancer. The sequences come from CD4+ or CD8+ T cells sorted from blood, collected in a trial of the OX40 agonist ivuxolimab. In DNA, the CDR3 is TGTGCCAGCAGCCCCCTGGGGGGGGTAAATGAAAAACTGTTTTTT. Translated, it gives CASSPLGGVNEKLFF.